The rows below give T cell receptor beta chains drawn from one sample of a study of cytomegalovirus exposure and HLA in healthy donors. Sequencing used immunoSEQ multiplex PCR; TCRdb keeps in-frame clones, though not all of them. The sample includes hundreds of thousands of clones, approximately 79% of them seen just once. Sequences were obtained from PBMCs. The receptor set was obtained from a girl aged 2 to 10 in good health and CMV-seronegative. The CDR3 runs from the conserved cysteine through the conserved F or W. A D gene is named only where the DNA matches it firmly. Clone size is given for some rows only: seen once, a few or many times, or a class if the clone is expanded.

J gene: TRBJ1-5
clone size: NA
V gene: TRBV18
D gene: NA
CDR3 DNA: TGTGCCAGCTCCCCTAACGCGGGTGGCAATCAGCCCCAGCATTTT
CDR3 protein: CASSPNAGGNQPQHF

J gene: TRBJ1-2
clone size: NA
V gene: TRBV2
D gene: TRBD1
CDR3 DNA: TGTGCCAGCAGGACAGGACAGGGAGGTAACTATGGCTACACCTTC
CDR3 protein: CASRTGQGGNYGYTF

J gene: TRBJ2-3
clone size: NA
V gene: TRBV7-9
D gene: NA
CDR3 DNA: TGTGCCAGCAGCTTTAGCGTCGGGGATACGCAGTATTTT
CDR3 protein: CASSFSVGDTQYF

J gene: TRBJ2-5
clone size: NA
V gene: TRBV19
D gene: TRBD1
CDR3 DNA: TGTGCCAGTAGTCCAACCACCCCAGGGGGCCGGGAGACCCAGTACTTC
CDR3 protein: CASSPTTPGGRETQYF

J gene: TRBJ1-1
clone size: few
V gene: TRBV4-1
D gene: TRBD1
CDR3 DNA: TGCGCCAGCAGCCTTTTACCCCGGGACAGGGGACCCGCTGAAGCTTTCTTT
CDR3 protein: CASSLLPRDRGPAEAFF

J gene: TRBJ2-2
clone size: NA
V gene: TRBV25-1
D gene: NA
CDR3 DNA: TGTGCCAGCAGTCAGACTTCGACGGTGGGTTTCACCGGGGAGCTGTTTTTT
CDR3 protein: CASSQTSTVGFTGELFF

J gene: TRBJ2-5
clone size: NA
V gene: TRBV6-1
D gene: TRBD1
CDR3 DNA: TGTGCCAGCAGTGAAGGACAGGGGGAGCAAGAGACCCAGTACTTC
CDR3 protein: CASSEGQGEQETQYF

J gene: TRBJ1-2
clone size: NA
V gene: TRBV2
D gene: TRBD1
CDR3 DNA: TGTGCCAGCAGTGAAGCGCTTTTCTGGGACAGACCATCTAACTATGGCTACACCTTC
CDR3 protein: CASSEALFWDRPSNYGYTF

J gene: TRBJ2-2
clone size: NA
V gene: TRBV18
D gene: NA
CDR3 DNA: TGTGCCAGCTCACCACCCCCACCCGGGTGGGGACTCACCGGGGAGCTGTTTTTT
CDR3 protein: CASSPPPPGWGLTGELFF

J gene: TRBJ2-4
clone size: NA
V gene: TRBV4-1
D gene: NA
CDR3 DNA: TGCGCCAGCAGACGGACACCTTCTACTAAAAACATTCAGTACTTC
CDR3 protein: CASRRTPSTKNIQYF

J gene: TRBJ1-5
clone size: NA
V gene: TRBV7-9
D gene: TRBD1
CDR3 DNA: TGTGCCAGCAGCTTAGAGGGGGCCCGCAATCAGCCCCAGCATTTT
CDR3 protein: CASSLEGARNQPQHF

J gene: TRBJ2-3
clone size: once
V gene: TRBV7-6
D gene: NA
CDR3 DNA: TGTGCCAGCAGCTCCGGGGGACTCCGAGCCTTCACAGATACGCAGTATTTT
CDR3 protein: CASSSGGLRAFTDTQYF

J gene: TRBJ1-1
clone size: NA
V gene: TRBV5-1
D gene: TRBD1
CDR3 DNA: TGCGCCAGCAGCTTTGGGACAGGGGTGGGCACTGAAGCTTTCTTT
CDR3 protein: CASSFGTGVGTEAFF

J gene: TRBJ1-1
clone size: NA
V gene: TRBV5-4
D gene: TRBD1
CDR3 DNA: TGTGCCAGCAGCTTGACAGGGGGAACTGAAGCTTTCTTT
CDR3 protein: CASSLTGGTEAFF

J gene: TRBJ2-2
clone size: NA
V gene: TRBV6-1
D gene: NA
CDR3 DNA: TGTGCCAGCAGTGAACAGGGGTACACCGGGGAGCTGTTTTTT
CDR3 protein: CASSEQGYTGELFF

J gene: TRBJ2-5
clone size: NA
V gene: TRBV4-1
D gene: NA
CDR3 DNA: TGCGCCAGCAGCCAAACAGGATTTCAAGAGACCCAGTACTTC
CDR3 protein: CASSQTGFQETQYF

J gene: TRBJ1-5
clone size: NA
V gene: TRBV7-9
D gene: TRBD1
CDR3 DNA: TGTGCCAGCAGCTCAGGGGGGACAGGAGTCAATCAGCCCCAGCATTTT
CDR3 protein: CASSSGGTGVNQPQHF

J gene: TRBJ2-4
clone size: NA
V gene: TRBV15
D gene: NA
CDR3 DNA: TGTGCCACCAGCAGGGGGTCAGGGATAGCCAAAAACATTCAGTACTTC
CDR3 protein: CATSRGSGIAKNIQYF

J gene: TRBJ2-1
clone size: NA
V gene: TRBV29-1
D gene: TRBD1
CDR3 DNA: TGCAGCGTTACGACAGGGGTCTACAATGAGCAGTTCTTC
CDR3 protein: CSVTTGVYNEQFF

J gene: TRBJ2-5
clone size: NA
V gene: TRBV5-1
D gene: TRBD2
CDR3 DNA: TGCGCCAGCAGCCCGCGCCTAGCGGGGAAAGAGACCCAGTACTTC
CDR3 protein: CASSPRLAGKETQYF

J gene: TRBJ2-3
clone size: once
V gene: TRBV5-4
D gene: TRBD2
CDR3 DNA: TGTGCCAGCAGCTTGAGGCTAGCGGGGGGCCCTGTTACAGATACGCAGTATTTT
CDR3 protein: CASSLRLAGGPVTDTQYF

J gene: TRBJ2-3
clone size: NA
V gene: TRBV2
D gene: TRBD1
CDR3 DNA: TGTGCCAGCAACCCGGGACAGGGGGGGACCACAGATACGCAGTATTTT
CDR3 protein: CASNPGQGGTTDTQYF

J gene: TRBJ2-2
clone size: NA
V gene: TRBV7-2
D gene: TRBD1
CDR3 DNA: TGTGCCAGCAGCCAACCGACAGGGGCCGCGAACACCGGGGAGCTGTTTTTT
CDR3 protein: CASSQPTGAANTGELFF

J gene: TRBJ1-6
clone size: NA
V gene: TRBV7-9
D gene: NA
CDR3 DNA: TGTGCCAGCAGCTATACGAAGACAGCGCGCTCCTATAATTCACCCCTCCACTTT
CDR3 protein: CASSYTKTARSYNSPLHF

J gene: TRBJ1-2
clone size: NA
V gene: TRBV6-1
D gene: TRBD1
CDR3 DNA: TGTGCCAGCAGTGAAGGGACAGGGGCAAACTATGGCTACACCTTC
CDR3 protein: CASSEGTGANYGYTF

J gene: TRBJ2-7
clone size: NA
V gene: TRBV27
D gene: NA
CDR3 DNA: TGTGCCAGCAGTAATTTAGGGGTTGGGGGGATTCACTCCTACGAGCAGTACTTC
CDR3 protein: CASSNLGVGGIHSYEQYF

J gene: TRBJ1-3
clone size: NA
V gene: TRBV19
D gene: TRBD1
CDR3 DNA: TGTGCCAGTAGTGCGACAGGGGGAAACACCATATATTTT
CDR3 protein: CASSATGGNTIYF

J gene: TRBJ2-7
clone size: NA
V gene: TRBV5-6
D gene: NA
CDR3 DNA: TGTGCCAGCAGCCCCAGGGGTGCGTCTCGGGCCTACGAGCAGTACTTC
CDR3 protein: CASSPRGASRAYEQYF

J gene: TRBJ2-1
clone size: NA
V gene: TRBV18
D gene: TRBD2
CDR3 DNA: TGTGCCAGCTCTTCCAGAGCGGGGCCCGACTACAATGAGCAGTTCTTC
CDR3 protein: CASSSRAGPDYNEQFF

J gene: TRBJ2-7
clone size: NA
V gene: TRBV6-6
D gene: NA
CDR3 DNA: TGTGCCAGCAGGCCTCCAAGCGGCCTGCTGGTCGAGCAGTACTTC
CDR3 protein: CASRPPSGLLVEQYF

J gene: TRBJ2-3
clone size: NA
V gene: TRBV6-5
D gene: TRBD2
CDR3 DNA: TGTGCCAGCAGTTACTGGGTGGGAGGGTCAGATACGCAGTATTTT
CDR3 protein: CASSYWVGGSDTQYF

J gene: TRBJ2-1
clone size: NA
V gene: TRBV10-3
D gene: TRBD2
CDR3 DNA: TGTGCCACCTTAGCGGGAGGGCCTAATGAGCAGTTCTTC
CDR3 protein: CATLAGGPNEQFF

J gene: TRBJ2-5
clone size: NA
V gene: TRBV27
D gene: TRBD2
CDR3 DNA: TGTGCCAGCAGCCCCGGACTAGCGGGAGGGCCCCGGGAGACCCAGTACTTC
CDR3 protein: CASSPGLAGGPRETQYF

J gene: TRBJ2-7
clone size: NA
V gene: TRBV29-1
D gene: NA
CDR3 DNA: TGCAGCGTTGGGGGCAGGGACGAGCAGTACTTC
CDR3 protein: CSVGGRDEQYF

J gene: TRBJ1-5
clone size: NA
V gene: TRBV19
D gene: NA
CDR3 DNA: TGTGCCAGTAGTATAGAACGGGTCAATCAGCCCCAGCATTTT
CDR3 protein: CASSIERVNQPQHF

J gene: TRBJ1-3
clone size: NA
V gene: TRBV4-2
D gene: NA
CDR3 DNA: TGTGCCACCTCTAATATCGGGGAGCGCTCTGGAAACACCATATATTTT
CDR3 protein: CATSNIGERSGNTIYF

J gene: TRBJ1-1
clone size: once
V gene: TRBV7-6
D gene: NA
CDR3 DNA: TGTGCCAGCAGCCTGGGGGGGGAAACTGAAGCTTTCTTT
CDR3 protein: CASSLGGETEAFF

J gene: TRBJ2-1
clone size: NA
V gene: TRBV29-1
D gene: TRBD2
CDR3 DNA: TGCAGCGTTGAAGTAGAGACTAGCGGCTACAATGAGCAGTTCTTC
CDR3 protein: CSVEVETSGYNEQFF

J gene: TRBJ1-6
clone size: NA
V gene: TRBV7-6
D gene: TRBD1
CDR3 DNA: TGTGCCAGCAGCTCCCTCATTTTACAGGGGCGGAGGGATTCACCCCTCCACTTT
CDR3 protein: CASSSLILQGRRDSPLHF

J gene: TRBJ1-1
clone size: NA
V gene: TRBV7-7
D gene: NA
CDR3 DNA: TGTGCCAGCAGCTTAAATCCGGAGGGGTACACTGAAGCTTTCTTT
CDR3 protein: CASSLNPEGYTEAFF

J gene: TRBJ1-1
clone size: NA
V gene: TRBV5-1
D gene: TRBD1
CDR3 DNA: TGCGCCAGCAGGGAACAGACCACAGGGGAAACTGAAGCTTTCTTT
CDR3 protein: CASREQTTGETEAFF

J gene: TRBJ2-1
clone size: NA
V gene: TRBV6-6
D gene: NA
CDR3 DNA: TGTGCCAGCACCCCTAGTTTGGGTCCCTCGGGGAATGAGCAGTTCTTC
CDR3 protein: CASTPSLGPSGNEQFF

J gene: TRBJ2-1
clone size: NA
V gene: TRBV18
D gene: TRBD2
CDR3 DNA: TGTGCCAGCTCCTCCCTGCCTAGCGGGAGTTCTGAGCAGTTCTTC
CDR3 protein: CASSSLPSGSSEQFF

J gene: TRBJ2-7
clone size: NA
V gene: TRBV19
D gene: TRBD2
CDR3 DNA: TGTGCCACCGCGACTAGCGGCCATACCTACGAGCAGTACTTC
CDR3 protein: CATATSGHTYEQYF